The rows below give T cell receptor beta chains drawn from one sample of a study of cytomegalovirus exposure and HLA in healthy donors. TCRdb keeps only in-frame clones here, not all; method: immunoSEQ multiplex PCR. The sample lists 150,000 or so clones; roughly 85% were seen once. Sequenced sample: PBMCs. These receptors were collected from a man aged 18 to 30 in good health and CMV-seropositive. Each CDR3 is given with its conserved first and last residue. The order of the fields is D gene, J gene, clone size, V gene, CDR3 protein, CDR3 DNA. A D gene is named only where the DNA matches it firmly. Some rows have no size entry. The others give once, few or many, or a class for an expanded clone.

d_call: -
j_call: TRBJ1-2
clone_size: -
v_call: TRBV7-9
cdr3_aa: CSSSSQGIKGYTF
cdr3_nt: TGTTCCAGCAGCTCACAGGGAATTAAGGGCTACACCTTC

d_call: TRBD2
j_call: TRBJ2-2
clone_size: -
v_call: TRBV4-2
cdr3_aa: CASSQNDAGVSTGELFF
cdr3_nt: TGTGCCAGCAGCCAAAACGACGCGGGGGTGAGCACCGGGGAGCTGTTTTTT

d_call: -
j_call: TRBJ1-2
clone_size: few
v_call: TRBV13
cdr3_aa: CASSTQYKPGDYGYTF
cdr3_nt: TGTGCCAGCAGCACCCAATATAAACCGGGGGACTATGGCTACACCTTC

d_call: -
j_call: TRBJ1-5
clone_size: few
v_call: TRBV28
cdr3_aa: CASRAGREPQHF
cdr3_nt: TGTGCCAGCAGGGCGGGACGGGAGCCCCAGCATTTT

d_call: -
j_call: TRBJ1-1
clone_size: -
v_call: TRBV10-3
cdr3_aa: CAISESRGGTEAFF
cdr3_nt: TGTGCCATCAGTGAGTCAAGGGGCGGCACTGAAGCTTTCTTT

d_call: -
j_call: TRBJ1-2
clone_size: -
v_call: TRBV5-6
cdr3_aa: CASSLVAANYGYTF
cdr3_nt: TGTGCCAGCAGCTTGGTAGCAGCTAACTATGGCTACACCTTC

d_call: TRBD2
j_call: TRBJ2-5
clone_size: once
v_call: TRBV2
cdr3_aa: CASERLAGGMGETQYF
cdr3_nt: TGTGCCAGCGAGCGGCTAGCGGGGGGGATGGGGGAGACCCAGTACTTC

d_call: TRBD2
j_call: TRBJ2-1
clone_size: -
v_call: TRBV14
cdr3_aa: CASSERGGSSYNEQFF
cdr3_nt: TGTGCCAGCAGCGAGCGCGGGGGGAGCTCCTACAATGAGCAGTTCTTC

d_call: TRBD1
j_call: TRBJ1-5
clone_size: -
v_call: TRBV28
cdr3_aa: CASRYWTGDQPQHF
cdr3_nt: TGTGCCAGCAGATACTGGACAGGGGATCAGCCCCAGCATTTT

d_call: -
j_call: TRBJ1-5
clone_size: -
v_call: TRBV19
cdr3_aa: CASSILSGVGQPQHF
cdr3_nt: TGTGCCAGTAGTATCCTTTCAGGGGTAGGCCAGCCCCAGCATTTT

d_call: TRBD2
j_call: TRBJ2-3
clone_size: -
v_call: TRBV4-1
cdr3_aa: CASSQRLAGAMDTQYF
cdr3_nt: TGCGCCAGCAGCCAACGGCTAGCGGGGGCGATGGATACGCAGTATTTT

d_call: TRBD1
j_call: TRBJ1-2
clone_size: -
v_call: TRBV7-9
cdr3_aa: CASSPQGGGYTF
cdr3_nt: TGTGCCAGCAGCCCGCAGGGGGGTGGCTACACCTTC

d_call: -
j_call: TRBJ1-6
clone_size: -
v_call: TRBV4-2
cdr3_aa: CASSPDFYNSPLHF
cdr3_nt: TGTGCCAGCAGCCCAGACTTCTATAATTCACCCCTCCACTTT

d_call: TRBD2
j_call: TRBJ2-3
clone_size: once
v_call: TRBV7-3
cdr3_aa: CASSPQVAGTGADTQYF
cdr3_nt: TGTGCCAGCAGCCCCCAGGTAGCGGGGACGGGGGCAGATACGCAGTATTTT

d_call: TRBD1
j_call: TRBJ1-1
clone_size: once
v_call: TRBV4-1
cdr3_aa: CASSQLGQGSEAFF
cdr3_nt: TGCGCCAGCAGCCAACTTGGACAGGGGAGTGAAGCTTTCTTT

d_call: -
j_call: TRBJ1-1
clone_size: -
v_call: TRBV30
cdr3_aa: CAWSRSGNTEAFF
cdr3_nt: TGTGCCTGGAGCCGCTCCGGGAACACTGAAGCTTTCTTT

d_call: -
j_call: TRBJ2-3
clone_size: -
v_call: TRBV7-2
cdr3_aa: CASSVQGATDTQYF
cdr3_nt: TGTGCCAGCAGCGTCCAAGGGGCAACAGATACGCAGTATTTT

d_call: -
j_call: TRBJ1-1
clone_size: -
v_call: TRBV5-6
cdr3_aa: CASSSTGKGNTEAFF
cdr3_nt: TGTGCCAGCAGCTCTACAGGGAAGGGGAACACTGAAGCTTTCTTT

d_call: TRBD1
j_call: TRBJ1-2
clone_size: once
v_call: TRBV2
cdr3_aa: CASSGGTGPYTF
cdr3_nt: TGTGCCAGCAGTGGGGGGACAGGGCCCTACACCTTC

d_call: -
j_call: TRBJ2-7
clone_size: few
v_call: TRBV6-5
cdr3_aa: CASSYSAGAYEQYF
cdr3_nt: TGTGCCAGCAGTTACTCGGCAGGGGCCTACGAGCAGTACTTC

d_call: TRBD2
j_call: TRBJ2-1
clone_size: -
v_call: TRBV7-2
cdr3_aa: CASSLDGGGYNEQFF
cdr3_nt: TGTGCCAGCAGCTTAGACGGGGGGGGCTACAATGAGCAGTTCTTC

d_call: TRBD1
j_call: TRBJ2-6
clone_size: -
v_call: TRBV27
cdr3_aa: CATRIGDRGPGANVLTF
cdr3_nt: TGTGCCACACGTATAGGGGACAGGGGGCCTGGGGCCAACGTCCTGACTTTC

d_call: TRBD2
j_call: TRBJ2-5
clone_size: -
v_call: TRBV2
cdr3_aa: CASRLSGAPQETQYF
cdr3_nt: TGTGCCAGCAGGCTAAGCGGGGCCCCACAAGAGACCCAGTACTTC

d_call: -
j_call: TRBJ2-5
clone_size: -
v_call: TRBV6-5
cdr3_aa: CASSSNGSKKKTQYF
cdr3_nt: TGTGCCAGCAGTTCCAACGGGTCCAAGAAGAAAACCCAGTACTTC

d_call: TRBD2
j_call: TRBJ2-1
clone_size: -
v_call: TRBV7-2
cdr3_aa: CASSVGGSSYNEQFF
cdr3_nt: TGTGCCAGCAGCGTCGGGGGGAGCTCCTACAATGAGCAGTTCTTC

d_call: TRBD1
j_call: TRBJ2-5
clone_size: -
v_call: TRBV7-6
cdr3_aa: CASSLHRDSAETQYF
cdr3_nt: TGTGCCAGCAGCTTGCACCGGGACAGCGCGGAGACCCAGTACTTC

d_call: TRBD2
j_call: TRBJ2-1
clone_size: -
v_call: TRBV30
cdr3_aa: CAWNSLSERGGDEQFF
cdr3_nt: TGTGCCTGGAATTCCCTCTCCGAGCGGGGGGGGGATGAGCAGTTCTTC

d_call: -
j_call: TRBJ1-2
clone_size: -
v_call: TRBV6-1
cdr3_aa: CASMDSQPSSYGYTF
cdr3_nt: TGTGCCAGCATGGACAGTCAGCCCTCTAGCTATGGCTACACCTTC

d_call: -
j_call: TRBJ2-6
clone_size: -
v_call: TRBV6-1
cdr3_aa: CASSQYSGANGLTF
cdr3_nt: TGTGCCAGCAGTCAATACTCTGGGGCCAACGGCCTGACTTTC

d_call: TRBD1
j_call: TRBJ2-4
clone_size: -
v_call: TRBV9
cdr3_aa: CASSGGTGLGIQYF
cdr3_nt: TGTGCCAGCAGCGGCGGGACAGGGTTAGGCATTCAGTACTTC

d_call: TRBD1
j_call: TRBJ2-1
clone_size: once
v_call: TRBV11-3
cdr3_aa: CASSSPGTAHSTYNEQFF
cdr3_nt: TGTGCCAGCAGCTCCCCCGGGACAGCTCACTCTACCTACAATGAGCAGTTCTTC

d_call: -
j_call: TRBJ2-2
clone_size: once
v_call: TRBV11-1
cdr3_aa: CASSGTSTGELFF
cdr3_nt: TGTGCCAGCAGCGGTACTTCCACCGGGGAGCTGTTTTTT

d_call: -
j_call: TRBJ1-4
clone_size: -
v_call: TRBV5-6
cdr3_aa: CASRDNSGEKLFF
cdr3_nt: TGTGCCAGCAGGGATAATTCGGGGGAAAAACTGTTTTTT

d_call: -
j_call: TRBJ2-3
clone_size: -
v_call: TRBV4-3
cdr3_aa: CASSQDFSGARADTQYF
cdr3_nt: TGCGCCAGCAGCCAAGATTTTTCAGGCGCGCGTGCAGATACGCAGTATTTT

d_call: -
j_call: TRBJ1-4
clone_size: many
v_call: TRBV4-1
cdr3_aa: CASSHGWLGGEKLFF
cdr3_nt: TGCGCCAGCAGCCATGGTTGGCTAGGTGGTGAAAAACTGTTTTTT

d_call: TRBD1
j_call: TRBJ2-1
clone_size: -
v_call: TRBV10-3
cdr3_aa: CAISEGWGQRNEQFF
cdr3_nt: TGTGCCATCAGTGAGGGTTGGGGACAGCGCAATGAGCAGTTCTTC

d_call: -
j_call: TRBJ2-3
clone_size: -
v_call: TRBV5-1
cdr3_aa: CASSLGRGQTDTQYF
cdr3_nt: TGCGCCAGCAGCTTGGGGAGGGGGCAGACAGATACGCAGTATTTT

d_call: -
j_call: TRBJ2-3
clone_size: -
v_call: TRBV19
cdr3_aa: CASSMGEVGGTDTQYF
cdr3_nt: TGTGCCAGTAGTATGGGGGAGGTCGGAGGCACAGATACGCAGTATTTT

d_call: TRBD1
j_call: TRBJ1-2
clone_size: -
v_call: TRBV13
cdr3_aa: CASSLVRRDSDGYTF
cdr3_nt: TGTGCCAGCAGCTTAGTGCGTCGGGACAGTGATGGCTACACCTTC

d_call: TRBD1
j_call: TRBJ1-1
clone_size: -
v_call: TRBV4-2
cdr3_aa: CASSQRDRGDTEAFF
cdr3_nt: TGTGCCAGCAGCCAGCGGGACAGGGGTGACACTGAAGCTTTCTTT

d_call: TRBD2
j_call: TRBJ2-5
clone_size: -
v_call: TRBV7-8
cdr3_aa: CASSRTSGRGETQYF
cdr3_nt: TGTGCCAGCAGTAGGACTAGCGGGAGGGGAGAGACCCAGTACTTC

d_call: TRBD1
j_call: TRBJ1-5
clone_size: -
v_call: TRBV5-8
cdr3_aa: CASSLTGVSNQPQHF
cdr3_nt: TGTGCCAGCAGCTTAACAGGGGTTAGCAATCAGCCCCAGCATTTT

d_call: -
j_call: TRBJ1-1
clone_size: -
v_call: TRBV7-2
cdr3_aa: CASSLGDRVNTEAFF
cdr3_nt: TGTGCCAGCAGCTTAGGAGACAGAGTGAACACTGAAGCTTTCTTT

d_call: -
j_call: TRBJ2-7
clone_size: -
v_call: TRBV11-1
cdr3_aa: CASSLDQGYSYEQYF
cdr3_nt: TGTGCCAGCAGCTTAGATCAGGGATACTCCTACGAGCAGTACTTC

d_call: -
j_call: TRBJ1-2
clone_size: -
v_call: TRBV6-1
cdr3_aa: CASRPESGPSGGYTF
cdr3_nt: TGTGCCAGCAGACCAGAGTCCGGGCCGTCAGGGGGCTACACCTTC

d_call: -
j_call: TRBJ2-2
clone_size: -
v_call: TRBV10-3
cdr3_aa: CAISEGGALTGELFF
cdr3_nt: TGTGCCATCAGTGAGGGGGGGGCCCTCACCGGGGAGCTGTTTTTT